The 18 T cell receptor beta chains below come from one sample, sequenced in a study of brain T cells in children with intractable seizures. The protocol was immunoSEQ multiplex PCR, while the TCRdb copy is restricted to in-frame clones and leaves out a portion. The sample comprises about 110,000 clones, approximately 94% of which are singletons, and 3.8% rests with the top ten. Specimen: peripheral blood, collected at surgery. Receptors were obtained from a boy under two years old with hemimegalencephaly and intractable seizures.

In its sample, this clone was seen once. The gene calls are TRBV4-3 and TRBJ2-1; D is unresolved. CDR3 length: 15 residues. CDR1 and CDR2 (germline): LGHNA, YSLEER. V was pared by 1 base and J by 0 bases, with 7 bases between. In DNA, the CDR3 is TGCGCCAGCAGCCAAGGTCAGAGCTCCTACAATGAGCAGTTCTTC. Protein sequence: CASSQGQSSYNEQFF.

Worth noting for this clone: Additional DNA sequences in this sample encode the identical CDR3. The chain joins TRBV27 to TRBJ1-2; the D gene is possibly TRBD1 (5 bases). V gave up 2 bases and J gave up 1 base, with 5 bases separating them. The germline V gene encodes CDR1 MNHEY and CDR2 SMNVEV (reference sequence). The CDR3 runs 13 residues. The CDR3 sequence: CASSLQGNYGYTF. DNA of the CDR3: TGTGCCAGCAGTTTACAGGGTAACTATGGCTACACCTTC.

This clone was counted once. The chain links TRBV5-1 to TRBJ2-3, with D perhaps being TRBD1 or TRBD2 (5 bases each). V was pared by 4 bases and J by 0 bases, with 12 bases between. Germline V gene sequence: CDR1 SGHRS, CDR2 YFSETQ. CDR3 length: 15 residues. Here the CDR3 reads CASSGDPSSTDTQYF. The CDR3 nucleotides are TGCGCCAGCAGCGGGGACCCCTCTAGCACAGATACGCAGTATTTT.

CDR3 nucleotide sequence: TGTGCCAGCAGCTTAAGTCAGCTTAGATACAATGAGCAGTTCTTC. This translates into CASSLSQLRYNEQFF. This chain links TRBV7-9 with TRBJ2-1; D not resolved. The CDR3 length is 15 residues. Looked up from germline, CDR1 is SEHNR and CDR2 is FQNEAQ (reference sequence). V was cut by 2 bases and J by 4 bases, with 12 bases left in between.

J is TRBJ2-3 and V is TRBV7-3; D is undetermined. Germline CDR1 and CDR2: SGHTA and FQGTGA. The CDR3 spans 13 residues. V was trimmed by 2 bases and J by 4 bases, leaving 7 bases between them. CDR3 sequence (DNA): TGTGCCAGCAGCTTATTTTCCCCAGATACGCAGTATTTT. Residues: CASSLFSPDTQYF.

The chain has TRBV7-2 and TRBJ2-1; the D is unclear. Trimming removed 1 base from V and 3 bases from J, with 10 bases in between. Germline V gene sequence: CDR1 SGHTA, CDR2 FQGNSA. The CDR3 is made up of 15 amino acids. The CDR3 reads CASSLGVGHYNEQFF. CDR3 bases: TGTGCCAGCAGCTTAGGAGTGGGTCACTACAATGAGCAGTTCTTC. Full variable domain (remainder filled in from reference TRBV7-2 and TRBJ2-1): GAGVSQSPSNKVTEKGKDVELRCDPISGHTALYWYRQSLGQGLEFLIYFQGNSAPDKSGLPSDRFSAERTGGSVSTLTIQRTQQEDSAVYLCASSLGVGHYNEQFFGPGTRLTVL.

The chain joins TRBV4-3 to TRBJ2-7, with 7 bases matching TRBD2. V was pared by 0 bases and J by 2 bases, with 7 bases of the junction left unmatched. Per germline, CDR1 LGHNA and CDR2 YSLEER. CDR3 length: 16 amino acids. CDR3 coding DNA: TGCGCCAGCAGCCAAGATGGCGGAGCGGGACCCTACGAGCAGTACTTC. It is translated as CASSQDGGAGPYEQYF.

The chain recombines TRBV18 with TRBJ2-1; D possibly corresponds to TRBD2 (6 bases). CDR1 KGHSH and CDR2 LQKENI come from the germline V gene. The CDR3 has 16 residues. V gave up 4 bases and J gave up 0 bases, with 13 bases separating them. CDR3 loop: CASSLWGLGSYNEQFF. The CDR3 DNA reads TGTGCCAGCTCACTCTGGGGACTGGGCTCCTACAATGAGCAGTTCTTC. The complete variable domain, with remaining parts taken from reference TRBV18 and TRBJ2-1, reads NAGVMQNPRHLVRRRGQEARLRCSPMKGHSHVYWYRQLPEEGLKFMVYLQKENIIDESGMPKERFSAEFPKEGPSILRIQQVVRGDSAAYFCASSLWGLGSYNEQFFGPGTRLTVL.

V is TRBV27 and J is TRBJ2-5, with 8 bases lining up with TRBD2. Germline V lookup: CDR1 MNHEY, CDR2 SMNVEV (reference sequence). The CDR3 loop spans 14 amino acids. With 2 bases clipped from V and 4 bases from J, the junction kept 3 bases outside the gene matches. CDR3 amino acids: CASSLTGGGETQYF. The CDR3, as DNA: TGTGCCAGCAGTTTAACGGGAGGGGGAGAGACCCAGTACTTC.

This chain connects TRBV4-1 to TRBJ1-1; D call uncertain. Germline V gene lookup returns CDR1 MGHRA and CDR2 YSYEKL. Trimming took off 0 bases at V and 1 base at J, with 12 bases between the two ends. The CDR3 runs to 16 residues. The CDR3 reads CASSQDWRHSNTEAFF. In nucleotides, the CDR3 is TGCGCCAGCAGCCAAGACTGGAGACACTCGAACACTGAAGCTTTCTTT.

The rearrangement uses TRBV6-1 and TRBJ2-5; 9 bases map to TRBD2. Unmatched junction bases numbered 14, after V lost 1 base and J lost 5 bases. The CDR3 sequence is 18 residues long. Germline V lookup: CDR1 MNHNS, CDR2 SASEGT. CDR3: CASSEEAAGGHIWETQYF. The DNA of the CDR3 is TGTGCCAGCAGTGAAGAGGCCGCGGGAGGGCATATATGGGAGACCCAGTACTTC.

The count of this clone is one. J is TRBJ2-1 and V is TRBV4-1; a weak D match, TRBD1 (6 bases). Trimming took off 3 bases at V and 0 bases at J, with 18 bases between the two ends. The CDR3 sequence is 18 residues long. Germline assignment: CDR1 MGHRA and CDR2 YSYEKL. The CDR3 region is CASSHVSPRGGSYNEQFF. CDR3 nucleotides: TGCGCCAGCAGCCACGTTTCTCCAAGAGGGGGCTCCTACAATGAGCAGTTCTTC.

This chain connects TRBV5-1 to TRBJ2-2; D is unresolved. V lost 4 bases and J 6 bases, leaving 16 bases between the germline ends. Germline V gene lookup returns CDR1 SGHRS and CDR2 YFSETQ. The CDR3 is made up of 15 amino acids. The CDR3 protein is CASSPYLGVPGELFF. For the CDR3, the DNA is TGCGCCAGCAGCCCCTATTTGGGCGTACCCGGGGAGCTGTTTTTT.

Details on this clone: Additional DNA sequences in this sample encode the identical CDR3. V usage is TRBV2 and J usage is TRBJ2-7; no clear D gene. Trimming cost V 2 bases and J 0 bases, with 8 bases left between them. CDR3 length: 14 amino acids. Germline V gene data show CDR1 as SNHLY and CDR2 as FYNNEI. The CDR3: CASSEWGSSYEQYF. The CDR3 coding sequence is TGTGCCAGCAGTGAATGGGGTAGCTCCTACGAGCAGTACTTC.

This rearrangement joins TRBV11-2 to TRBJ2-5; D could derive from TRBD1 or TRBD2 (5 bases each). CDR3 length: 14 amino acids. V was cut by 5 bases and J by 4 bases, with 14 bases left in between. Germline values: CDR1 SGHAT, CDR2 FQNNGV. CDR3 DNA: TGTGCCAGCAGCCCTAAGGGGAGTCTAGAGACCCAGTACTTC. Translated: CASSPKGSLETQYF.

The chain joins TRBV2 to TRBJ1-5; D gene ambiguous. The CDR3 covers 14 residues. Germline V gene data show CDR1 as SNHLY and CDR2 as FYNNEI. The germline V and J ends were trimmed by 6 bases and 2 bases, with 11 bases remaining between them. For the CDR3, the DNA is TGTGCCAGCAGCGAAAGACGAGGCAATCAGCCCCAGCATTTT. Translating it yields CASSERRGNQPQHF.

The chain joins TRBV28 to TRBJ2-1; 11 positions match TRBD2. The CDR3 extends over 14 amino acids. CDR1 and CDR2 from the germline V gene are MDHEN and SYDVKM. V trimming: 5 bases; J trimming: 4 bases; junction bases outside the gene matches: 1. CDR3: CASSTSGSYNEQFF. The CDR3 DNA reads as TGTGCCAGCAGTACTAGCGGGAGTTACAATGAGCAGTTCTTC. The full variable domain, its missing parts supplied by reference TRBV28 and TRBJ2-1, is DVKVTQSSRYLVKRTGEKVFLECVQDMDHENMFWYRQDPGLGLRLIYFSYDVKMKEKGDIPEGYSVSREKKERFSLILESASTNQTSMYLCASSTSGSYNEQFFGPGTRLTVL.

This chain connects TRBV5-1 to TRBJ2-1, with D unresolved. CDR1 is SGHRS and CDR2 is YFSETQ in the germline V gene. V was cut by 2 bases and J by 14 bases, with 14 bases left in between. The CDR3 extends over 12 amino acids. The CDR3 bases are TGCGCCAGCAGCTTAGAGTTCTCCGTCGAGTTCTTC. This codes for CASSLEFSVEFF.